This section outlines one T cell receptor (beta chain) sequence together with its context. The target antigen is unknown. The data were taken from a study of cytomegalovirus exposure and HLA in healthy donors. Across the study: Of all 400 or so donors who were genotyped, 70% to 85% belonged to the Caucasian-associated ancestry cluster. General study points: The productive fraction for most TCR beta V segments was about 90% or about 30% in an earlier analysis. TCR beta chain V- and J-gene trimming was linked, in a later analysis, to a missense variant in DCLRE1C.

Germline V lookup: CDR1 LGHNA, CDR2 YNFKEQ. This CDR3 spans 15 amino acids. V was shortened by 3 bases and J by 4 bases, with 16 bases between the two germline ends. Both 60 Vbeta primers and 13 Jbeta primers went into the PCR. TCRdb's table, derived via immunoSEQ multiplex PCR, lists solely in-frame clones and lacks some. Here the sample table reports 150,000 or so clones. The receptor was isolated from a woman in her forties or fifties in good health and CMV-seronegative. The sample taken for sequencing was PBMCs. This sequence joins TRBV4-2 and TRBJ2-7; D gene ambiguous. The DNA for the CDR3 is TGTGCCAGCAGCCACCTAAGGCGGATAGGATACGAGCAGTACTTC. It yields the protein CASSHLRRIGYEQYF.